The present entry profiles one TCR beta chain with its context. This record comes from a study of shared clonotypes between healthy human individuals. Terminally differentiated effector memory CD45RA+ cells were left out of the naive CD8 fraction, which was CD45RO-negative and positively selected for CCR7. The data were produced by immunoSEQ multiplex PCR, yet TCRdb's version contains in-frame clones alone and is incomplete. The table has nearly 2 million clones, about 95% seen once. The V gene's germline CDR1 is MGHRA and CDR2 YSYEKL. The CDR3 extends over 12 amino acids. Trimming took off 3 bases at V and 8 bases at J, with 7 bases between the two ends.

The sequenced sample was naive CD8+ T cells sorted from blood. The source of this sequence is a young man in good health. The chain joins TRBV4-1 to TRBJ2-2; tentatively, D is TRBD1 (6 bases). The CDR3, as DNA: TGCGCCAGCAGCCACGGGACAGGGGAGCTGTTTTTT. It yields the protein CASSHGTGELFF.